This T cell receptor beta chain emerged from a study of blood T cells in healthy people across ages. In germline, CDR1 is KGHDR, CDR2 SFDVKD. Trimming took 1 base from V and 5 from J, leaving 11 bases between them. This CDR3 has 15 amino acids. Study-wide findings and caveats: Higher naive T cell percentage went strongly together with higher TCR beta diversity.

With a J-beta primer mix and a sample-barcoded 5' primer, a second PCR ran about 7 to 11 cycles. A template-switch adaptor containing 12 random nucleotides labeled each cDNA molecule. TCRdb re-derived calls from the 5' RACE reads in MiXCR, one entry per CDR3 protein. Here the sample spans 1.6 million or so distinct CDR3 sequences, 30% to 40% being singletons. This clonotype has only a few counts. Its specificity is unknown. The sequence derives from a woman in her 30s in good health. The sequenced material came from blood. This chain links TRBV24-1 with TRBJ1-5; D is uncertain. The CDR3: CATSDLTGRDQPQHF. The DNA of the CDR3 is TGTGCCACCAGTGATTTAACTGGAAGGGATCAGCCCCAGCATTTT.